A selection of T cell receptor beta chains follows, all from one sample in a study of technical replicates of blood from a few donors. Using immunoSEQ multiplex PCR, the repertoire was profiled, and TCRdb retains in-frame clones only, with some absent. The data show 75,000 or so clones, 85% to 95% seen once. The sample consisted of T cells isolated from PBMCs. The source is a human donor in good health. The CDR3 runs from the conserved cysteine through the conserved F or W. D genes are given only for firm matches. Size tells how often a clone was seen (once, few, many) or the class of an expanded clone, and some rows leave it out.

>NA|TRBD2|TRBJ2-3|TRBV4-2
TGTGCCAGCAGCCAAGATATAGCGGGAGGCGGAAATACGCAGTATTTT
CASSQDIAGGGNTQYF
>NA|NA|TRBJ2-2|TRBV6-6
TGTGCCAGCAGTCAAGCGGGCACCGGGGAGCTGTTTTTT
CASSQAGTGELFF
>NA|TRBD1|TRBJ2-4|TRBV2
TGTGCCAGCAGTGAAACGACAAGACAGGGGGCCAAAAACATTCAGTACTTC
CASSETTRQGAKNIQYF
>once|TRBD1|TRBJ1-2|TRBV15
TGTGCCACCAGCGGAAGAGGGGGCAACTATGGCTACACCTTC
CATSGRGGNYGYTF
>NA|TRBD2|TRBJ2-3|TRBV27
TGTGCCAGCAGCTTTAGCGGGAGAAGAGGAGATACGCAGTATTTT
CASSFSGRRGDTQYF
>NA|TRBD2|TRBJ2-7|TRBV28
TGTGCCAGCAGTCCGGGGGGCTACGAGCAGTACTTC
CASSPGGYEQYF
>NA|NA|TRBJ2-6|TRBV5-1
TGCGCCAGCAGCTTGGCCGGGGGCTCTGGGGCCAACGTCCTGACTTTC
CASSLAGGSGANVLTF
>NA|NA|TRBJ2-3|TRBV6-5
TGTGCCAGCAGTTACCTTGGGGCTAGCACAGATACGCAGTATTTT
CASSYLGASTDTQYF
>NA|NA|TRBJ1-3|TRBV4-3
TGCGCCAGCAGCCAGGAGGCAGCCTCTGGAAACACCATATATTTT
CASSQEAASGNTIYF
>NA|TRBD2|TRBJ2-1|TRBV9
TGTGCCAGCAGCGTAATGGGCGGGAGCTCCTACAATGAGCAGTTCTTC
CASSVMGGSSYNEQFF
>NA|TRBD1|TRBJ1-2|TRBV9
TGTGCCAGCAGCGCCGGGACAGGGGTGATTAGAGGCTACACCTTC
CASSAGTGVIRGYTF
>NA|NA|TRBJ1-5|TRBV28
TGTGCCAGCAGTTTATATCTCTCCCTAAATCAGCCCCAGCATTTT
CASSLYLSLNQPQHF
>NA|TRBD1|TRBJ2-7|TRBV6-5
TGTGCCAGCAGTTACGGGGACAGGCAGTACTTC
CASSYGDRQYF
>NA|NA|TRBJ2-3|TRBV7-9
TGTGCCAGCAGTTTTTATAGTACCCAGGGAAACACAGATACGCAGTATTTT
CASSFYSTQGNTDTQYF
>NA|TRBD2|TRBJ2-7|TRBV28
TGTGCCAGCAGTTTCCCCTCTAGCGGTATCTACGAGCAGTACTTC
CASSFPSSGIYEQYF
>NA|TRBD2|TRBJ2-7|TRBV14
TGTGCCAGCAGCCCAAAGCGGGAAGGGGAGCAGTACTTC
CASSPKREGEQYF